These 25 T cell receptor beta chains came from one sample sequenced in a study of Tregs in tolerant kidney transplant recipients. Profiled with immunoSEQ multiplex PCR; TCRdb holds only in-frame clones, not every one. This repertoire comprises under 6,000 clones; its ten largest clones make up approximately 7%. Related graft donors supplied nonmyeloablative bone marrow transplants, and mixed chimerism was transient. The sample consisted of CD4+ T cells from blood (PBMCs), taken roughly 15 months after the transplant. The receptors were gathered from a human patient who received a combined kidney and bone marrow transplant. Some T cells could come from the graft donor.

Details on this clone: A junction end diverges from the germline sequence, so it may reflect a read error. With the read ending 3 residues before the CDR3 end, the germline J gene is used to fill in that end. The rearrangement uses TRBV19 and TRBJ1-3; D unclear. Germline V gene lookup returns CDR1 LNHDA and CDR2 SQIVND (reference sequence). The CDR3 loop spans 12 amino acids. The part of the CDR3 DNA that was read is TGTGCCAGTAGTCCCCGGGGAAGCACC. This encodes CASSPRGST. In full, the CDR3 is CASSPRGSTIYF.

As for this clone: The read terminates 3 residues ahead of where the CDR3 ends, so the germline J gene completes it. This chain links TRBV24-1 with TRBJ2-7; no clear D gene. Germline CDR1 and CDR2: KGHDR and SFDVKD. V was clipped by 5 bases and J by 3 bases, with 7 bases between them. This CDR3 has 12 residues. Partial CDR3 DNA: TGTGCCACCAGTGCCTCGGGCTACGAG. Its translation is CATSASGYE. The whole CDR3 reads CATSASGYEQYF.

As for this clone: Sequencing ends 3 residues short of the CDR3 end; the germline J gene provides the rest. This chain uses TRBV6-1 with TRBJ2-3; D is possibly TRBD2 (6 bases). Germline values: CDR1 MNHNS, CDR2 SASEGT. The V end was cut by 2 bases, the J end by 4 bases, with 13 bases between. The CDR3 has 15 residues. This CDR3 is CASSERPRGADTQYF. The CDR3 DNA, read in part, is TGTGCCAGCAGTGAACGGCCCCGCGGGGCAGATACG.

On this clone itself: The missing CDR3 end, 3 residues past where the read stops, is filled in from the germline J gene. V and J are TRBV28 and TRBJ1-1, with unresolved D. The CDR3 contains 14 residues. V was pared by 6 bases and J by 7 bases, with 18 bases between. The germline CDR1 and CDR2 sequences are MDHEN and SYDVKM. The CDR3 loop is CASSALRGEGEAFF. The covered CDR3 bases are TGTGCCAGCAGCGCCCTTCGGGGAGAGGGTGAA. Together with reference TRBV28 and TRBJ1-1, the CDR3 gives the full variable domain: DVKVTQSSRYLVKRTGEKVFLECVQDMDHENMFWYRQDPGLGLRLIYFSYDVKMKEKGDIPEGYSVSREKKERFSLILESASTNQTSMYLCASSALRGEGEAFFGQGTRLTVV.

In regard to this clone: The read comes to an end 3 residues before the CDR3 does, leaving the germline J gene to fill in the end. The chain employs TRBV11-2 and TRBJ2-1; D is perhaps TRBD1 (5 bases). The CDR3 covers 14 residues. Germline lookup yields CDR1 SGHAT and CDR2 FQNNGV. V dropped 1 base and J dropped 3 bases, with 7 bases sitting between them. The DNA read from the CDR3 is TGTGCCAGCAGCTTAGGGACACTCTACAATGAG. The encoded protein is CASSLGTLYNE. Given in full, the CDR3 is CASSLGTLYNEQFF.

A word on this clone: The CDR3 end lies 3 residues beyond the end of the read and is filled in from the germline J gene. The chain couples TRBV19 to TRBJ2-3; TRBD2 matches 10 bases. V trimming: 4 bases; J trimming: 6 bases; junction bases outside the gene matches: 22. Looked up from germline, CDR1 is LNHDA and CDR2 is SQIVND (reference sequence). This CDR3 contains 20 residues. CDR3 amino acids: CASSTFLAGGFSRNVDTQYF. The covered CDR3 bases are TGTGCCAGTAGTACCTTCTTAGCGGGAGGCTTTTCTCGTAACGTGGATACG.

With respect to this clone: Read coverage stops 3 residues before the CDR3 terminus; the germline J gene supplies the remainder. V and J are TRBV20-1 and TRBJ2-3; D is ambiguous. V lost 1 base, J lost 1 base, and 9 bases lay in between. The CDR3 extends over 14 amino acids. Germline V gene sequence: CDR1 DFQATT, CDR2 SNEGSKA (reference sequence). CDR3: CSARGLTGTDTQYF. The CDR3 bases that were read are TGCAGTGCTAGAGGCCTCACAGGCACAGATACG.

Points on this clone: From the germline J gene comes the end of the CDR3, since the read stops 3 residues before it. V and J are TRBV18 and TRBJ1-2; tentatively, D is TRBD1 (5 bases). The CDR3 covers 13 residues. Germline assignment: CDR1 KGHSH and CDR2 LQKENI. The CDR3 reads CASSPTRGEGYTF. The DNA read from the CDR3 is TGTGCCAGCTCACCTACGAGGGGTGAAGGC. The full variable domain, rest sourced from reference TRBV18 and TRBJ1-2, is NAGVMQNPRHLVRRRGQEARLRCSPMKGHSHVYWYRQLPEEGLKFMVYLQKENIIDESGMPKERFSAEFPKEGPSILRIQQVVRGDSAAYFCASSPTRGEGYTFGSGTRLTVV.

This CDR3 reads CASRGELAGSYEQYF. The sequenced CDR3 bases are TGTGCCAGCAGGGGGGAGCTAGCGGGATCCTACGAG. The chain employs TRBV2 and TRBJ2-7; 9 bases are a match to TRBD2. The read falls 3 residues short of the CDR3 end, and the missing part is taken from the germline J gene. The germline V gene encodes CDR1 SNHLY and CDR2 FYNNEI. J gave up 1 base and V 6 bases, and 7 bases lay outside the gene matches. This CDR3 has 15 amino acids. Together with reference TRBV2 and TRBJ2-7, the CDR3 gives the full variable domain: EPEVTQTPSHQVTQMGQEVILRCVPISNHLYFYWYRQILGQKVEFLVSFYNNEISEKSEIFDDQFSVERPDGSNFTLKIRSTKLEDSAMYFCASRGELAGSYEQYFGPGTRLTVT.

A note on this clone: The CDR3 goes on 3 residues after the read ends, and that part is filled in from the germline J gene. The sample holds other DNA sequences that translate to the same CDR3. The rearrangement links TRBV5-1 to TRBJ1-1, with D possibly being TRBD1 (5 bases). Germline V gene lookup returns CDR1 SGHRS and CDR2 YFSETQ. Trimming took 0 bases from V and 1 from J, leaving 7 bases between them. The CDR3 totals 14 residues. The sequenced part of the CDR3 DNA is TGCGCCAGCAGCTTGGCGGGGGGGAACACTGAA. This gives the protein CASSLAGGNTE. The complete CDR3 sequence is CASSLAGGNTEAFF.

As concerns this clone: The read halts 3 residues ahead of the CDR3 end, with the missing end drawn from the germline J gene. This chain connects TRBV7-9 to TRBJ2-1; TRBD2 matches 11 bases. The germline CDR1 and CDR2 sequences are SEHNR and FQNEAQ (reference sequence). CDR3 length: 15 residues. Trimming cost V 3 bases and J 2 bases; bases outside gene matches: 0. The sequenced CDR3 bases are TGTGCCAGCAGCTTGACTAGCGGGGCCTACAATGAG. The encoded protein is CASSLTSGAYNE. The whole CDR3 is CASSLTSGAYNEQFF.

In the case of this clone: The sequence runs out 3 residues before the end of the CDR3; the remainder is reconstructed from the germline J gene. The rearrangement uses TRBV11-2 and TRBJ2-7; D might be TRBD2 (5 bases). Trimming pared 0 bases from V and 5 bases from J, leaving 14 bases between. Germline lookup yields CDR1 SGHAT and CDR2 FQNNGV. This CDR3 is built from 15 residues. The sequenced CDR3 bases are TGTGCCAGCAGCTTAGAATCAGCGGCGGTCCACGAG. It encodes CASSLESAAVHE. Given in full, the CDR3 is CASSLESAAVHEQYF.

For this clone: The read finishes 3 residues shy of the CDR3 end, and the germline J gene is used to complete it. This same CDR3 is encoded by further DNA sequences in the sample. The genes are TRBV5-1 and TRBJ1-1; D is perhaps TRBD1 (6 bases). This CDR3 comprises 13 residues. The germline V gene encodes CDR1 SGHRS and CDR2 YFSETQ. With 1 base removed from V and 3 bases from J, the gap between germline ends came to 7 bases. The CDR3 protein is CASSLTGYTEAFF. The sequenced CDR3 bases are TGCGCCAGCAGCTTGACAGGGTACACTGAA.

Notes on this clone: The read ends 3 residues shy of where the CDR3 ends; the end is completed using the germline J gene. V and J are TRBV7-8 and TRBJ2-7, with D unresolved. This CDR3 contains 12 residues. The germline gives CDR1 SGHVS, CDR2 FQNEAQ. The germline V and J ends were trimmed by 1 base and 4 bases, with 5 bases remaining between them. CDR3 DNA, as far as it was read: TGTGCCAGCAGCTTAGACCAGTACGAG. This gives the protein CASSLDQYE. The complete CDR3 protein is CASSLDQYEQYF. Complete variable domain (other parts from reference TRBV7-8 and TRBJ2-7): GAGVSQSPRYKVAKRGQDVALRCDPISGHVSLFWYQQALGQGPEFLTYFQNEAQLDKSGLPSDRFFAERPEGSVSTLKIQRTQQEDSAVYLCASSLDQYEQYFGPGTRLTVT.

Comments on this clone: The CDR3 goes on 3 residues after the read ends, and that part is filled in from the germline J gene. J is TRBJ1-6 and V is TRBV7-2, with D perhaps TRBD1 (5 bases). The V gene lost 4 bases and the J gene lost 4 bases, with 8 bases spanning the gap. The CDR3 has 14 amino acids. Germline V gene data show CDR1 as SGHTA and CDR2 as FQGNSA. CDR3 in amino acids: CASSSGWYNSPLHF. Partial CDR3 DNA: TGTGCCAGCAGCTCAGGGTGGTATAATTCACCC.

Remarks on this clone: Read data end 3 residues before the CDR3 end; the end is taken from the germline J gene. The genes are TRBV14 and TRBJ2-5, with a possible D match to TRBD1 (5 bases). Germline values: CDR1 SGHDN, CDR2 FVKESK. V lost 3 bases and J lost 5, with 16 bases in between. CDR3 length equals 15 residues. The CDR3 sequence is CASSHSSGFRETQYF. Incomplete CDR3 DNA: TGTGCCAGCAGCCACTCATCAGGGTTCCGGGAGACC.

A note on this clone: The read terminates 3 residues before the CDR3 end, so the remaining end is supplied by the germline J gene. The chain uses TRBV7-2 and TRBJ2-2, with a possible D match to TRBD1 (5 bases). CDR3 length: 15 amino acids. Germline V gene data show CDR1 as SGHTA and CDR2 as FQGNSA. V lost 5 bases and J lost 5, with 15 bases in between. The CDR3 reads CASSRAWGRTGELFF. The covered CDR3 bases are TGTGCCAGCAGCCGAGCATGGGGCCGAACCGGGGAG.

In the case of this clone: The read finishes 3 residues shy of the CDR3 end, and the germline J gene is used to complete it. The rearrangement links TRBV7-9 to TRBJ1-2; D gene uncertain. The CDR3 runs 12 residues. Trimming removed 6 bases at V and 5 bases at J, with 10 bases between. Germline V CDR1 and CDR2: SEHNR, FQNEAQ (reference sequence). The CDR3 region is CASSQTTYGYTF. CDR3 bases read: TGTGCCAGCAGTCAGACGACTTATGGC. The whole variable domain, filled in from reference TRBV7-9 and TRBJ1-2, reads DTGVSQNPRHKITKRGQNVTFRCDPISEHNRLYWYRQTLGQGPEFLTYFQNEAQLEKSRLLSDRFSAERPKGSFSTLEIQRTEQGDSAMYLCASSQTTYGYTFGSGTRLTVV.

Comments on this clone: The read is 3 residues too short to cover the CDR3 end, so that end is filled in from the germline J gene. The chain links TRBV20-1 to TRBJ2-1; perhaps TRBD2 as D (6 bases). Per germline, CDR1 DFQATT and CDR2 SNEGSKA (reference sequence). CDR3 size: 14 residues. Between the trimmed V and J ends, which lost 6 bases and 2 bases, there was a span of 14 bases. CDR3 region: CSARTTLTYNEQFF. Partial CDR3 DNA: TGCAGTGCGAGGACTACGCTTACCTACAATGAG.

Judged by frequency, this clone is medium-sized. Read data end 3 residues before the CDR3 end; the end is taken from the germline J gene. J is TRBJ1-2 and V is TRBV6-1; no definite D call. This CDR3 is built from 14 residues. The V gene's germline CDR1 is MNHNS and CDR2 SASEGT. Trimming took 3 bases from V and 0 from J, leaving 8 bases between them. CDR3: CASSDAASNYGYTF. The part of the CDR3 DNA that was read is TGTGCCAGCAGTGATGCGGCATCTAACTATGGC.

A word on this clone: The read terminates 3 residues ahead of where the CDR3 ends, so the germline J gene completes it. V gene TRBV6-1 combines with J gene TRBJ1-2, with 9 bases aligning to TRBD1. Germline-derived CDR1 and CDR2 are MNHNS and SASEGT. Losses at the gene ends were 4 bases for V and 5 bases for J; bases not matched to a gene: 2. The CDR3 has 13 amino acids. The sequenced part of the CDR3 DNA is TGTGCCAGCAGTGTCGGACAGGGGTATGGC. As protein: CASSVGQGYG. Given in full, the CDR3 is CASSVGQGYGYTF.

Concerning this clone itself: The read halts 3 residues ahead of the CDR3 end, with the missing end drawn from the germline J gene. The V gene is TRBV5-4, the J gene TRBJ2-1; D uncertain. Germline V gene sequence: CDR1 SGHNT, CDR2 YYREEE (reference sequence). The CDR3 spans 16 residues. V gave up 3 bases and J gave up 0 bases, with 13 bases separating them. CDR3 bases read: TGTGCCAGCAGCTCCTCTTTGGTTAGCTCCTACAATGAG. Translating gives CASSSSLVSSYNE. The complete CDR3 sequence is CASSSSLVSSYNEQFF.

Comments on this clone: With the read ending 3 residues before the CDR3 end, the germline J gene is used to fill in that end. J is TRBJ2-2 and V is TRBV7-2; 10 bases line up with TRBD1. The V gene end was trimmed by 5 bases and the J gene end by 4 bases; junction bases not matched to a gene: 4. Per germline, CDR1 SGHTA and CDR2 FQGNSA. The CDR3 loop spans 15 amino acids. CDR3 loop: CASSDRGQGTGELFF. The CDR3 bases that were read are TGTGCCAGCAGCGACAGGGGGCAGGGCACCGGGGAG. Together with reference TRBV7-2 and TRBJ2-2, the CDR3 gives the full variable domain: GAGVSQSPSNKVTEKGKDVELRCDPISGHTALYWYRQSLGQGLEFLIYFQGNSAPDKSGLPSDRFSAERTGGSVSTLTIQRTQQEDSAVYLCASSDRGQGTGELFFGEGSRLTVL.

The sequenced part of the CDR3 DNA is TGCAGTGCCAACCATTGGCGGGAGGGAGCCAAAAACATT. This gives the protein CSANHWREGAKNI. The CDR3 in its entirety is CSANHWREGAKNIQYF. The gene calls are TRBV20-1 and TRBJ2-4; 9 positions match TRBD2. The DNA ends 3 residues before the CDR3 does, and the rest of the CDR3 is filled in from the germline J gene. The CDR3 consists of 16 residues. The junction had 9 bases not matched to a gene; V was cut back by 6 bases and J by 0 bases. Germline V gene sequence: CDR1 DFQATT, CDR2 SNEGSKA (reference sequence).

Concerning this clone itself: The read comes to an end 3 residues before the CDR3 does, leaving the germline J gene to fill in the end. This chain connects TRBV5-1 to TRBJ1-1, with D perhaps TRBD1 (6 bases). Germline loops: CDR1 SGHRS, CDR2 YFSETQ. V lost 2 bases, J lost 2 bases, and 10 bases lay in between. The CDR3 runs 14 residues. CDR3 DNA, as far as it was read: TGCGCCAGCAGCTTATTAGGGGGAAACACTGAA. Translating it yields CASSLLGGNTE. The whole CDR3 sequence reads CASSLLGGNTEAFF.